Sequencing of this TCR beta chain was carried out in a study of Graves' ophthalmopathy and Graves' hyperthyroidism. The germline CDR1 and CDR2 sequences are SEHNR and FQNEAQ (reference sequence). V shed 3 bases and J 4 bases; nucleotides not matched to a gene: 5. CDR3 length: 15 residues. This clonotype was observed once. RNA transcripts were the source from which TCR beta CDR3 regions were amplified. First-round RT-PCR employed HTBI primers, with a second-round multiplex PCR after it. One entry per CDR3 protein, called by TCRdb with MiXCR from the multiplex PCR reads. The table includes 650,000 to 800,000 distinct CDR3 sequences, approximately 39% detected once.

The V and J genes are TRBV7-9 and TRBJ1-4, with 7 positions matching TRBD1. The receptor was derived from an adult man with Graves' ophthalmopathy. Input material: peripheral blood. The CDR3 is CASSLGDRDNEKLFF. In DNA form, the CDR3 reads TGTGCCAGCAGCTTGGGAGACAGGGATAATGAAAAACTGTTTTTT.